These 10 T cell receptor beta chains came from one sample sequenced in a study of cytomegalovirus exposure and HLA in healthy donors. The PCR employed 60 Vbeta primers together with 13 Jbeta primers. The data were produced by immunoSEQ multiplex PCR, yet TCRdb's version contains in-frame clones alone and is incomplete. The table records roughly 120,000 clones, 65% to 75% of them present only once. Sequenced sample: PBMCs. Receptors were obtained from a woman in her thirties or forties in good health and CMV-seropositive.

The chain has TRBV19 and TRBJ1-2; TRBD1 is a possible D gene (6 bases). The CDR3 runs to 15 residues. The germline V and J ends were trimmed by 1 base and 1 base, with 10 bases remaining between them. The germline gives CDR1 LNHDA, CDR2 SQIVND (reference sequence). This chain's CDR3 is CASSIVGASNYGYTF. CDR3 sequence (DNA): TGTGCCAGTAGTATAGTGGGGGCGAGTAACTATGGCTACACCTTC. The whole variable domain, remainder taken from reference TRBV19 and TRBJ1-2, is DGGITQSPKYLFRKEGQNVTLSCEQNLNHDAMYWYRQDPGQGLRLIYYSQIVNDFQKGDIAEGYSVSREKKESFPLTVTSAQKNPTAFYLCASSIVGASNYGYTFGSGTRLTVV.

The rearrangement uses TRBV7-2 and TRBJ2-2; TRBD1 aligns across 10 bases. The CDR3 length is 14 residues. Trimming at V came to 7 bases and at J to 6 bases, leaving 5 bases not matched to a gene. Germline V lookup: CDR1 SGHTA, CDR2 FQGNSA. CDR3 loop: CASIDRGQAGELFF. The CDR3 nucleotides read TGTGCCAGCATAGACAGGGGGCAGGCCGGGGAGCTGTTTTTT.

This clone was observed a few times. The rearrangement joins TRBV6-1 to TRBJ2-7; the D is unclear. In germline, CDR1 is MNHNS, CDR2 SASEGT. The CDR3 has 15 amino acids. Deletions cut 4 bases from V and 3 bases from J, with 16 bases between. This CDR3 is CASSVAAEILYEQYF. CDR3 nucleotide sequence: TGTGCCAGCAGTGTCGCGGCGGAGATCCTCTACGAGCAGTACTTC.

This clone was counted a single time. CDR3: CASTGFPNQPQHF. The CDR3 DNA reads TGTGCCAGCACAGGGTTCCCCAATCAGCCCCAGCATTTT. The chain couples TRBV6-1 to TRBJ1-5; D perhaps matches TRBD1 (5 bases). V was shortened by 7 bases and J by 3 bases, with 10 bases between the two germline ends. This CDR3 is 13 amino acids long. CDR1 is MNHNS, CDR2 SASEGT, per germline.

This clone occurred a few times. The chain links TRBV6-5 to TRBJ2-7; perhaps TRBD1 as D (8 bases). Germline CDR1 reads MNHEY; CDR2 reads SVGAGI. V was clipped by 7 bases and J by 3 bases, with 19 bases between them. The CDR3 runs 15 residues. The CDR3: CASTADRDYFYEQYF. CDR3 coding DNA: TGTGCCAGCACCGCGGACAGGGACTATTTCTACGAGCAGTACTTC.

This clone was seen a handful of times. J is TRBJ1-2 and V is TRBV5-4; TRBD1 matches at 10 bases. J was trimmed by 4 bases and V by 4 bases; bases with no gene match: 10. Germline CDR1 and CDR2: SGHNT and YYREEE (reference sequence). This CDR3 region has 16 residues. CDR3 sequence: CASSAPGTGVRYGYTF. The CDR3 bases are TGTGCCAGCAGCGCGCCCGGGACAGGGGTCCGCTATGGCTACACCTTC.

In this sample, this clone turned up a few times. This chain joins TRBV28 and TRBJ1-1; tentatively, D is TRBD1 (5 bases). Trimming pared 6 bases from V and 10 bases from J, leaving 24 bases between. The CDR3 runs 15 residues. Germline V gives CDR1 MDHEN, CDR2 SYDVKM. The CDR3 region is CASRDTGFGARGAFF. In DNA, the CDR3 is TGTGCCAGCAGGGATACAGGCTTTGGCGCGCGGGGAGCTTTCTTT.

The CDR3 region has the DNA TGTGCCTGGAGCCCAGGCCGGACTAGCGGGAGGCCAAATGAGCAGTTCTTC. Translated: CAWSPGRTSGRPNEQFF. The rearrangement uses TRBV30 and TRBJ2-1; 14 bases are shared with TRBD2. Germline-derived CDR1 and CDR2 are GTSNPN and SVGIG (reference sequence). The length of the CDR3 is 17 residues. After removal of 3 bases from V and 7 bases from J, the junction contained 11 bases not matched to a gene.

The rearrangement uses TRBV29-1 and TRBJ2-5; TRBD2 matches 12 bases. V gave up 7 bases and J gave up 2 bases; unmatched junction bases: 14. Germline loops: CDR1 SQVTM, CDR2 ANQGSEA. The CDR3 is 17 amino acids. This CDR3 is CSAASSGGALWQETQYF. CDR3 bases: TGCAGCGCTGCCTCTAGCGGGGGGGCCCTTTGGCAAGAGACCCAGTACTTC.

The chain uses TRBV11-3 and TRBJ2-1; the match to TRBD2 covers 12 bases. J was trimmed by 9 bases and V by 5 bases; bases with no gene match: 8. Germline V CDR1 and CDR2: SGHNT, YENEEA. The CDR3 is made up of 15 amino acids. The CDR3 loop is CASSPGLAGTTEQFF. CDR3 sequence (DNA): TGTGCCAGCAGCCCTGGACTAGCGGGGACGACTGAGCAGTTCTTC. The variable domain in full, completed from reference TRBV11-3 and TRBJ2-1, reads EAGVVQSPRYKIIEKKQPVAFWCNPISGHNTLYWYLQNLGQGPELLIRYENEEAVDDSQLPKDRFSAERLKGVDSTLKIQPAELGDSAVYLCASSPGLAGTTEQFFGPGTRLTVL.